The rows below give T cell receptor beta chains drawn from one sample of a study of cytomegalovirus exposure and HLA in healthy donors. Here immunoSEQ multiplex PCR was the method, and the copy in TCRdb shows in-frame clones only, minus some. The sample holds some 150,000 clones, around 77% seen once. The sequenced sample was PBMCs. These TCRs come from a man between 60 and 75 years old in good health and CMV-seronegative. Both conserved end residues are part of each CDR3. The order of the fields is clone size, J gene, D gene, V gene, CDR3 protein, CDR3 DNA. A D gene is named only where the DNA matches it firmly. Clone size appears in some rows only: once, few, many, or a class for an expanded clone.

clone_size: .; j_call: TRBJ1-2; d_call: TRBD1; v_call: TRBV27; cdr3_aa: CASSTSGQGYYGYTF; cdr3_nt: TGTGCCAGCAGCACCTCGGGACAGGGGTACTATGGCTACACCTTC
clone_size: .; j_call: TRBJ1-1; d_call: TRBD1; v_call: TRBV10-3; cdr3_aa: CAIRMGQGVKAFF; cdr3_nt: TGTGCCATCAGGATGGGACAGGGGGTAAAAGCTTTCTTT
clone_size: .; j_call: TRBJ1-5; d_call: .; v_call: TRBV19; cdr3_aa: CASSTGGAGYNQPQHF; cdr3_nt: TGTGCCAGTAGTACGGGGGGCGCCGGGTACAATCAGCCCCAGCATTTT
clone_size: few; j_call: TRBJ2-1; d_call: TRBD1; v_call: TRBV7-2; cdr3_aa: CASSLDRDIWNEQFF; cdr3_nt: TGTGCCAGCAGCCTCGACAGGGATATTTGGAATGAGCAGTTCTTC
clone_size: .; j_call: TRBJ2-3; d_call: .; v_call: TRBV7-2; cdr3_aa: CASSLGGVGTDTQYF; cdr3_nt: TGTGCCAGCAGCTTAGGCGGGGTGGGCACAGATACGCAGTATTTT
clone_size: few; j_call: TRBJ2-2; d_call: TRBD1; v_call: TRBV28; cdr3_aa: CASSLRRQGRTGELFF; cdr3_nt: TGTGCCAGCAGTCTCCGCCGACAGGGTAGGACCGGGGAGCTGTTTTTT
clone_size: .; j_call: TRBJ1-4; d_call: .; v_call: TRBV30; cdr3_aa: CAWTPGTTNEKLFF; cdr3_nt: TGTGCCTGGACTCCAGGAACAACTAATGAAAAACTGTTTTTT
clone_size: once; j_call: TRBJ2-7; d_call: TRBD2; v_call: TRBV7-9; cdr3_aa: CASSPSGRGYEQYF; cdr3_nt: TGTGCCAGCAGCCCTAGCGGGAGGGGATACGAGCAGTACTTC
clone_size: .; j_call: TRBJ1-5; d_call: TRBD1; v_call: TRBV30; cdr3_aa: CALGQENQPQHF; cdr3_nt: TGTGCCTTGGGACAGGAAAATCAGCCCCAGCATTTT
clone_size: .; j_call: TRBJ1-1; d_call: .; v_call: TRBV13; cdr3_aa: CASSFRQAPGAFF; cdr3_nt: TGTGCCAGCAGCTTCAGACAGGCACCCGGAGCTTTCTTT
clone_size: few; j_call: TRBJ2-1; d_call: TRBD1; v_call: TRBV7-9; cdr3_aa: CASSLPGQGRQFF; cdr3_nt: TGTGCCAGCAGCCTCCCAGGACAGGGTAGGCAGTTCTTC
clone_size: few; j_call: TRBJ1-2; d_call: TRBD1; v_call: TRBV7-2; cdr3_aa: CASSLGQGSYGYTF; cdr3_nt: TGTGCCAGCAGCCTGGGACAGGGTTCCTATGGCTACACCTTC
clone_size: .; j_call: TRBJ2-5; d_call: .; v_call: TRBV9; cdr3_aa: CASSVAGEETQYF; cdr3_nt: TGTGCCAGCAGCGTAGCCGGAGAAGAGACCCAGTACTTC
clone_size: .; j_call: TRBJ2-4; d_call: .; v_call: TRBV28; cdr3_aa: CASSGFPLGEAKNIQYF; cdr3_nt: TGTGCCAGCAGTGGGTTTCCTCTAGGCGAAGCCAAAAACATTCAGTACTTC
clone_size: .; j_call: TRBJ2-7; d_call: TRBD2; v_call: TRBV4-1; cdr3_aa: CASSQHPLGSGGYEQYF; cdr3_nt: TGCGCCAGCAGCCAACACCCCCTGGGTAGCGGGGGATACGAGCAGTACTTC
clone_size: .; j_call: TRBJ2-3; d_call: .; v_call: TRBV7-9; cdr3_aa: CASSFSDTQYF; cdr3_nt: TGTGCCAGCAGCTTCTCGGATACGCAGTATTTT
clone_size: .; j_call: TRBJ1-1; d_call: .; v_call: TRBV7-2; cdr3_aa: CASSLAAAGATEAFF; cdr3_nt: TGTGCCAGCAGCTTAGCGGCGGCAGGGGCCACTGAAGCTTTCTTT
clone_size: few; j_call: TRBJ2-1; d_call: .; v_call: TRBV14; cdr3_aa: CASTPLSYNEQFF; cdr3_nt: TGTGCCAGCACCCCCCTCTCCTACAATGAGCAGTTCTTC
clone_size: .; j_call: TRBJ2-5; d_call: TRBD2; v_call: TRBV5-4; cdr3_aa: CASRPSGGGQETQYF; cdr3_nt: TGTGCCAGCAGGCCTAGCGGGGGGGGGCAAGAGACCCAGTACTTC
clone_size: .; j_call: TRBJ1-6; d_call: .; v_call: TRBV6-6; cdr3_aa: CASSYAGSYNSPLHF; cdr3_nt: TGTGCCAGCAGTTACGCGGGTTCCTATAATTCACCCCTCCACTTT